Listed below are T cell receptor beta chains from one sample, sequenced in a study of cytomegalovirus exposure and HLA in healthy donors. Method: immunoSEQ multiplex PCR; TCRdb's copy keeps in-frame clones and lacks some. This sample has around 100,000 clones, with 82% found just once. The sequenced sample consisted of PBMCs. Every receptor here comes from a woman aged 18 to 35 in good health and CMV-seronegative. Both conserved end residues are part of each CDR3. D genes are given only for firm matches. Rows may omit the clone size; those that give it use once, few, many or a size class.

j_call	v_call	d_call	clone_size	cdr3_nt	cdr3_aa
TRBJ2-2	TRBV6-6	-	few	TGTGCCAGCATCGGAGGATTGGGGACCGGGGAGCTGTTTTTT	CASIGGLGTGELFF
TRBJ1-1	TRBV5-1	-	-	TGCGCCAGCAGCCCGGACAGTCGGTACACTGAAGCTTTCTTT	CASSPDSRYTEAFF
TRBJ1-4	TRBV5-6	-	once	TGTGCCAGCAGCTTGTTCGAGGAAAAACTGTTTTTT	CASSLFEEKLFF
TRBJ1-2	TRBV5-4	TRBD1	-	TGTGCCAGCAGCTTGGACAGGGGGCTTGGCTACACCTTC	CASSLDRGLGYTF
TRBJ1-1	TRBV9	TRBD1	-	TGTGCCAGCAGCGTAAATTCGAGAGGGGGCGACGCTGAAGCTTTCTTT	CASSVNSRGGDAEAFF
TRBJ2-5	TRBV10-3	TRBD1	-	TGTGCCATCAGGGGGGACAGTGAGGGGGAGACCCAGTACTTC	CAIRGDSEGETQYF
TRBJ1-2	TRBV27	TRBD1	-	TGTGCCAGCAGCCTTCTACCGGGACAGACTAACTATGGCTACACCTTC	CASSLLPGQTNYGYTF
TRBJ2-3	TRBV7-9	-	-	TGTGCCAGCAGCCCACCCGACAGGTCTGATACGCAGTATTTT	CASSPPDRSDTQYF
TRBJ2-3	TRBV7-2	TRBD2	-	TGTGCCAGTCGGGGGGGCGGCACAGATACGCAGTATTTT	CASRGGGTDTQYF
TRBJ1-2	TRBV5-6	TRBD1	once	TGTGCCAGCAGCCCGGGACAGGGGCATCTCTATGGCTACACCTTC	CASSPGQGHLYGYTF